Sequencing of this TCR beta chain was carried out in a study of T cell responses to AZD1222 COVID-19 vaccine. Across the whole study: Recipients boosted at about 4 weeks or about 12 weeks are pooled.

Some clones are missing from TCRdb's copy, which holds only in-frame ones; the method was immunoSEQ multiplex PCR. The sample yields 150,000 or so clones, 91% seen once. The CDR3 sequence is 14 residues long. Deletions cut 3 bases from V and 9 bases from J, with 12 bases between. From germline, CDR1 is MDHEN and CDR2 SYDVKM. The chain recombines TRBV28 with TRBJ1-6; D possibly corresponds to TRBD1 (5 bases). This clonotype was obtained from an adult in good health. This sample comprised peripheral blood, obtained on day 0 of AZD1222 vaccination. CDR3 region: CASSLVRESSPLHF. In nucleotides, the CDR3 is TGTGCCAGCAGTTTGGTCAGGGAGAGTTCACCCCTCCACTTT.